Sequencing of this T cell receptor beta chain was carried out in a study of T cell responses to AZD1222 COVID-19 vaccine. Study-level findings and limits: Spike-specific TCR breadth and depth rose after two AZD1222 doses. In a largely white British group with more females than males, clonal diversity was possibly underestimated.

Only in-frame clones appear in the TCRdb table, and some are missing; sequencing was by immunoSEQ multiplex PCR. The sample contains around 77,000 clones, around 86% of which appear only once. Comment on this clone: Its antigen remains unknown.

The V and J ends lost 0 bases and 0 bases respectively, with 15 bases between them. Germline values: CDR1 SGDLS, CDR2 YYNGEE. The CDR3 spans 18 residues. The clonotype was recovered from an adult in good health. The V and J genes are TRBV9 and TRBJ2-2; no firm D call. The source was peripheral blood, collected on day 0 of AZD1222 vaccination. Here the CDR3 reads CASSVEWRLTSNTGELFF. The CDR3 coding sequence is TGTGCCAGCAGCGTAGAATGGAGACTGACGTCGAACACCGGGGAGCTGTTTTTT.